This T cell receptor (beta chain) originates from a study of cytotoxic CD8 clonotypes in ibrutinib-treated CLL. Overall study context: Response sampling took place at median 12 months of treatment, range 6 to 36. Overall study findings and caveats: Pretreatment clonality was elevated relative to age-matched healthy donors and paralleled circulating CD8+ T-cell counts. Clonality increased at ibrutinib response, then returned toward baseline at progression. The times at which samples were taken varied between sustained-remission and progressing patients.

Assay used: immunoSEQ multiplex PCR; TCRdb lists only in-frame clones, some missing. The sample has approximately 45,000 clones, over 60% seen once. A word on this clone: Its antigen remains unidentified.

Germline V lookup: CDR1 SEHNR, CDR2 FQNEAQ (reference sequence). The CDR3 covers 11 residues. V lost 5 bases and J 10 bases, leaving 9 bases between the germline ends. This chain joins TRBV7-9 and TRBJ2-1; no reliable D call. This sample comprised PBMCs, obtained after 12 months of ibrutinib treatment. This receptor was taken from a human donor with chronic lymphocytic leukemia. The DNA of the CDR3 is TGTGCCAGCAGCCCCAGCTGGGAGCAGTTCTTC. It specifies CASSPSWEQFF.